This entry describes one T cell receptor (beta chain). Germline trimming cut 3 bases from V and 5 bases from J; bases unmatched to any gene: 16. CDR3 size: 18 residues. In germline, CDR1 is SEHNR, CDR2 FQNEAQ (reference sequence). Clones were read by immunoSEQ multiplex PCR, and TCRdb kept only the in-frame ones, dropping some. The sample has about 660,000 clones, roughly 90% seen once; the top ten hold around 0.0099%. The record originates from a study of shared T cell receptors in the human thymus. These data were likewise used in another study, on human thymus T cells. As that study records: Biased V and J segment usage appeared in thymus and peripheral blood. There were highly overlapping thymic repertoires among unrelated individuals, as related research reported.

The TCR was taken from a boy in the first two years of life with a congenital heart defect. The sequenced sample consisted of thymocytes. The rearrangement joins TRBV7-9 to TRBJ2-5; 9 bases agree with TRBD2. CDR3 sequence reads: CASSFRRPGGRALETQYF. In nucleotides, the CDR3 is TGTGCCAGCAGCTTCCGGCGACCCGGCGGGAGGGCCCTCGAGACCCAGTACTTC.